This T cell receptor beta chain originates from a study of T cell responses to AZD1222 COVID-19 vaccine. The CDR3 runs to 11 residues. V lost 3 bases and J lost 8, with 5 bases in between. Germline lookup yields CDR1 SGHAT and CDR2 FQNNGV. Clones were sequenced by immunoSEQ multiplex PCR, and TCRdb holds only the in-frame ones, with some missing. There are approximately 130,000 clones in the sample; 90% occur only once, and 7.2% lies in the top ten. The sequencing here drew on peripheral blood, taken on day 0 of AZD1222 vaccination. This chain joins TRBV11-2 and TRBJ2-1; D is undetermined. This clonotype was sampled from an adult in good health. CDR3 DNA sequence: TGTGCCAGCAGCTTGGCTCATGAGCAGTTCTTC. Amino acids: CASSLAHEQFF.